The present entry profiles one T cell receptor (beta chain) with its context. The junction does not match germline at one end; this may be a read error. This entry belongs to a study of tumor-infiltrating lymphocytes in primary liver carcinoma. Joint extraction of RNA and DNA used roughly 18-34 mg of bulk tissue that was unsorted. With roughly 500 ng total RNA as template and a constant-region primer, TCR beta cDNA was made. The TCR beta library was amplified through three nested multiplex PCR rounds in a modified ARM-PCR procedure. TCRdb processed the multiplex PCR reads anew with MiXCR; each CDR3 protein has one entry. The sample consists of tens of thousands of distinct CDR3 sequences, around 64% of them appearing once. This receptor was obtained from a man aged 40-50 years with primary liver carcinoma and hepatitis B virus infection. Source material: liver tumor tissue from sampling region 4. Subset indicated: tumor region T4, right-lateral pole.

Here the CDR3 reads CASAQSGSSHNEQFF. The DNA for the CDR3 is TGTGCCAGCGCCCAAAGCGGGAGTTCCCACAATGAACAGTTCTTC. The chain joins TRBV5-4 to TRBJ2-1, with 8 bases aligning to TRBD2. This CDR3 contains 15 residues. CDR1 and CDR2 from the germline V gene are SGHNT and YYREEE (reference sequence).